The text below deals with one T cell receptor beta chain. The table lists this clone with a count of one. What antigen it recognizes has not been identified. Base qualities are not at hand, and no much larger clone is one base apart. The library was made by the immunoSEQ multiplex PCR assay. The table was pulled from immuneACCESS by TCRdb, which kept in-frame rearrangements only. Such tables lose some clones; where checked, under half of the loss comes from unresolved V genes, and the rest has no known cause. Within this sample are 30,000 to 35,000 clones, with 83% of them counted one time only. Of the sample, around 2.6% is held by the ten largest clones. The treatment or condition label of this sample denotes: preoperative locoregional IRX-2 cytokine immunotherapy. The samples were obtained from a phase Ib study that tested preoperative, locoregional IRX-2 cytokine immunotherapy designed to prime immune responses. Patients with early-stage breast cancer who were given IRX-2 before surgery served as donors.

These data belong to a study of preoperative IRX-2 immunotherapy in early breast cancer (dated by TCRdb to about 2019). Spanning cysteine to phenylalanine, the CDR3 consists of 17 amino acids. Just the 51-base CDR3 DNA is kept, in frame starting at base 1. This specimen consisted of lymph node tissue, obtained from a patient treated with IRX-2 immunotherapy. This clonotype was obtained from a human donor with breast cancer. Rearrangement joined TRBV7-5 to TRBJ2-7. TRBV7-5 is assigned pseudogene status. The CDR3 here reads CASSQQHRGGSSYEQYF. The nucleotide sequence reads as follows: TGTGCCAGCAGTCAACAACACAGGGGCGGGAGCTCCTACGAGCAGTACTTC.